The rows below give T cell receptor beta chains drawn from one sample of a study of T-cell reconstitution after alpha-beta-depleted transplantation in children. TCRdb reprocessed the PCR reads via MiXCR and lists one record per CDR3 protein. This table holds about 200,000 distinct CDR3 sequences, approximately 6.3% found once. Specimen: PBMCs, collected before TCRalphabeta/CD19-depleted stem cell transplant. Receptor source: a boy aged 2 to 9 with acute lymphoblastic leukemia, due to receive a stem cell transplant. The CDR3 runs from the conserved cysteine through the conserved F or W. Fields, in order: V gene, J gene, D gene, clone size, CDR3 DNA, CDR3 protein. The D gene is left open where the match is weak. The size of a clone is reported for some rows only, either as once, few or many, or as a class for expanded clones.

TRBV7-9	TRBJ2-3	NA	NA	TGTGCCAGCAGCTTAGAACCCACAGATACGCAGTATTTT	CASSLEPTDTQYF
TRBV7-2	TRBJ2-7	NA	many	TGTGCCAGCAGCTTCGAGGGGGGGGGCGGTTACGAGCAGTACTTC	CASSFEGGGGYEQYF
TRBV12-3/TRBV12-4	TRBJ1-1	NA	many	TGTGCCAGCAACCTAGGGACAAACACTGAAGCTTTCTTT	CASNLGTNTEAFF
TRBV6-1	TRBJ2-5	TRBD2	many	TGTGCCAGCAGGGAAGGAGCGGGGTTAGAGACCCAGTACTTC	CASREGAGLETQYF
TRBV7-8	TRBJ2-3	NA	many	TGTGCCAGCAGCAGACCGGGGATCCCAGATACGCAGTATTTT	CASSRPGIPDTQYF
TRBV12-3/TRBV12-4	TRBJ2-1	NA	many	TGTGCCAGCAGTCCCCCGAGGAATGAGCAGTTCTTC	CASSPPRNEQFF
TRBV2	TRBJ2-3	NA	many	TGTGCCAGCAGGGCAGACGAGGTGGATACGCAGTATTTT	CASRADEVDTQYF
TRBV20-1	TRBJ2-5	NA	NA	TGCAGTGCTGACACACAAGAGACCCAGTACTTC	CSADTQETQYF
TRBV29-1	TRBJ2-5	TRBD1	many	TGCAGCGTTGACGACAGGGGAGGAGGCCAAGAGACCCAGTACTTC	CSVDDRGGGQETQYF
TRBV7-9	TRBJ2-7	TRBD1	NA	TGTGCCAGCAGCTTAATCGACCGGGACAGGGGGTACGAGCAGTACTTC	CASSLIDRDRGYEQYF
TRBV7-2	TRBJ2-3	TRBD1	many	TGTGCCAGCAGCTTCCGGGACAGGGTTGTGACGGGCACAGATACGCAGTATTTT	CASSFRDRVVTGTDTQYF
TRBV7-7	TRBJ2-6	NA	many	TGTGCTAGCAGCTCAGGAGTCTCCTCTGGGGCCAACGTCCTGACTTTC	CASSSGVSSGANVLTF
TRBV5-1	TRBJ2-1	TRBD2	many	TGCGCCAGCACCCAACCCCTAGCGGGAGGGTTCCATGAGCAGTTCTTC	CASTQPLAGGFHEQFF
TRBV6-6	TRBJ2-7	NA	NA	TGTGCCAGCAGCTCCGCGGGGCGCGAGCAGTACTTC	CASSSAGREQYF
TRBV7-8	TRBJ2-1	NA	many	TGTGCCAGCAGCTCACGAGAAATTTCCTACAATGAGCAGTTCTTC	CASSSREISYNEQFF
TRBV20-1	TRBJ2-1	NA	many	TGCAGTGCTCCCACTGCGGGACCCCTAATGGATGAGCAGTTCTTC	CSAPTAGPLMDEQFF
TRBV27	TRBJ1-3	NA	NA	TGTGCCAGCAGTTTTGGGGTAGGAAACACCATATATTTT	CASSFGVGNTIYF
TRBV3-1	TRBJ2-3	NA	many	TGTGCCAGCAGCCTTGGCCGTATCACAGATACGCAGTATTTT	CASSLGRITDTQYF
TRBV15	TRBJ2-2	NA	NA	TGTGCCACCAGCGATTGGGCCACCTCGAACACCGGGGAGCTGTTTTTT	CATSDWATSNTGELFF
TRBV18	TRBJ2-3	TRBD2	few	TGTGCCAGCTCAAGCAACCTCAAACTAGCGGGGACAGATACGCAGTATTTT	CASSSNLKLAGTDTQYF
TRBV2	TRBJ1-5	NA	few	TGTGCCAGCAGTGACAGCTTCCACGACAATCAGCCCCAGCATTTT	CASSDSFHDNQPQHF
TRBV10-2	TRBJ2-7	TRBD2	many	TGCGCCAGCAGACGGACTAGCGACTACTACGAGCAGTACTTC	CASRRTSDYYEQYF
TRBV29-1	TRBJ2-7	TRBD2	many	TGCAGCGTTGGAGGGCTAGCGGGAGGCGGGGAGCAGTACTTC	CSVGGLAGGGEQYF
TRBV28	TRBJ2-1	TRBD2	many	TGTGCCAGCGTATCCATTGGCGCGGGAGGGCCTATGAATGAGCAGTTCTTC	CASVSIGAGGPMNEQFF